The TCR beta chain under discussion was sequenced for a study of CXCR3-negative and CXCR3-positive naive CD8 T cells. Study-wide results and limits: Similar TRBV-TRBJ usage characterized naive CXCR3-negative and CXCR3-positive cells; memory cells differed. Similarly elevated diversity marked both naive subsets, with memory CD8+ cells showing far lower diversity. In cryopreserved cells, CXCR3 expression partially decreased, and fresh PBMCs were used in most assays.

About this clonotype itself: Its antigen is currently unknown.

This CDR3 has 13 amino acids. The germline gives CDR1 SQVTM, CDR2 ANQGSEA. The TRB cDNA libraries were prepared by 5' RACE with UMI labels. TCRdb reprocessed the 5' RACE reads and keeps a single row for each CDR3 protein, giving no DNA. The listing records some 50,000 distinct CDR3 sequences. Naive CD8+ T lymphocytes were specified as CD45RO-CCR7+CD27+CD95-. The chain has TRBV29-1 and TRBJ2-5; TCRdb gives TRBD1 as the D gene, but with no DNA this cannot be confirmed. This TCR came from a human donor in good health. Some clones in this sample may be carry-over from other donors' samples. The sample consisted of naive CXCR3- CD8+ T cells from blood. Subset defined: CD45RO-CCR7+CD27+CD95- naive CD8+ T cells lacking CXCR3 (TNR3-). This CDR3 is CSTWDRGGETQYF.